This TCR beta chain appears in the sequencing data of a study of regulatory T cells in long-lasting Graves disease. This clonotype was observed many times. Time point denoted: newly diagnosed GD, antithyroid drugs for less than 3 months. Construction of the TCR library relied on RNA isolated from PBMCs. Looked up from germline, CDR1 is SGHAT and CDR2 is FQNNGV. This CDR3 has 14 amino acids. The V end was cut by 3 bases, the J end by 5 bases, with 12 bases between. To make TCR beta libraries, researchers used iRepertoire HTBI primers and Arm-PCR of CDR3 regions. Each CDR3 protein gets one entry after TCRdb re-called the multiplex PCR reads with MiXCR. In the table there are about 300,000 distinct CDR3 sequences, 18% of which are singletons.

The rearrangement joins TRBV11-2 to TRBJ2-3, with D perhaps TRBD2 (6 bases). This TCR derives from a female donor with Graves disease. The sample consisted of peripheral blood mononuclear cells (PBMCs), taken at new diagnosis, from a patient treated with antithyroid drugs. Written as DNA, the CDR3 is TGTGCCAGCAGCTTCGGGGGAGTCGGAGATACGCAGTATTTT. Its protein is CASSFGGVGDTQYF.